These 31 T cell receptor beta chains originate from one sample sequenced in a study of cytomegalovirus exposure and HLA in healthy donors. Method: immunoSEQ multiplex PCR; TCRdb's copy keeps in-frame clones and lacks some. The profile shows tens of thousands of clones, 94% of them singletons. The sequenced sample was PBMCs. Receptor source: a man aged 18 to 29 in good health and CMV-seropositive.

The chain couples TRBV14 to TRBJ2-2; D is unresolved. The CDR3 loop spans 14 amino acids. The V gene's germline CDR1 is SGHDN and CDR2 FVKESK. The germline V and J ends were trimmed by 4 bases and 5 bases, with 11 bases remaining between them. The CDR3 region is CASSRYRGTGELFF. The CDR3 DNA reads as TGTGCCAGCAGCCGATACCGAGGAACCGGGGAGCTGTTTTTT.

The rearrangement links TRBV4-3 to TRBJ1-2, with TRBD1 as a possible D gene (5 bases). The V end lost 1 base, the J end lost 2 bases, and 11 bases lay between the germline ends. CDR3 length: 15 residues. The germline V gene has CDR1 LGHNA and CDR2 YSLEER. This chain's CDR3 is CASSQASGFNYGYTF. CDR3 DNA sequence: TGCGCCAGCAGCCAAGCTTCAGGGTTCAACTATGGCTACACCTTC.

The V and J genes are TRBV5-1 and TRBJ2-7; 14 positions match TRBD2. This CDR3 spans 15 amino acids. The germline V gene encodes CDR1 SGHRS and CDR2 YFSETQ. The J segment lost 2 bases and the V segment lost 3 bases, leaving 1 base of the junction unmatched. The CDR3 coding sequence is TGCGCCAGCAGCTGGGGACTAGCGGGAGCCTACGAGCAGTACTTC. It codes for CASSWGLAGAYEQYF.

The genes are TRBV30 and TRBJ2-7; 10 bases map to TRBD1. The germline gives CDR1 GTSNPN, CDR2 SVGIG (reference sequence). Trimming cost V 5 bases and J 0 bases; bases outside gene matches: 4. CDR3 size: 14 residues. DNA for the CDR3: TGTGCCTGGGGGACAGGGGTTGGCTCCTACGAGCAGTACTTC. The encoded protein is CAWGTGVGSYEQYF. The whole variable domain, filled in from reference TRBV30 and TRBJ2-7, reads SQTIHQWPATLVQPVGSPLSLECTVEGTSNPNLYWYRQAAGRGLQLLFYSVGIGQISSEVPQNLSASRPQDRQFILSSKKLLLSDSGFYLCAWGTGVGSYEQYFGPGTRLTVT.

The chain employs TRBV7-9 and TRBJ2-7; 8 bases are a match to TRBD1. The ends lost 5 bases at V and 4 bases at J; junction bases unmatched: 7. This CDR3 is built from 14 residues. Germline V gene sequence: CDR1 SEHNR, CDR2 FQNEAQ (reference sequence). The CDR3 loop reads CASSQQGDVYEQYF. CDR3 DNA sequence: TGTGCCAGCAGCCAACAGGGGGATGTTTACGAGCAGTACTTC.

J is TRBJ2-1 and V is TRBV11-2; possibly TRBD1 for D (6 bases). The CDR3 totals 15 residues. V lost 4 bases to trimming and J lost 1 base, with 11 bases between them. Germline-derived CDR1 and CDR2 are SGHAT and FQNNGV. CDR3 loop: CASSSGQGSYNEQFF. As DNA, the CDR3 is TGTGCCAGCAGCTCGGGGCAGGGGTCCTACAATGAGCAGTTCTTC. Using reference TRBV11-2 and TRBJ2-1 for the parts outside the CDR3, the full variable domain is EAGVAQSPRYKIIEKRQSVAFWCNPISGHATLYWYQQILGQGPKLLIQFQNNGVVDDSQLPKDRFSAERLKGVDSTLKIQPAKLEDSAVYLCASSSGQGSYNEQFFGPGTRLTVL.

As to this clone: The junction and the germline gene differ at one end; a read error may be behind it. This chain connects TRBV5-4 to TRBJ2-3; 9 nucleotides match TRBD2. The CDR3 runs 14 residues. In germline, CDR1 is SGHNT, CDR2 YYREEE (reference sequence). The CDR3 is CASSLEDRTSETFF. The CDR3 DNA reads as TGTGCCAGCAGCTTGGAGGACAGGACTAGCGAGACCTTTTTT.

The chain combines TRBV11-2 with TRBJ2-5, with a tentative D call TRBD2 (6 bases). CDR3 length: 14 amino acids. Per the germline V gene, CDR1 is SGHAT and CDR2 is FQNNGV. V shed 4 bases and J shed 5 bases, with 14 bases lying between them. The CDR3 region is CASSSPGTWETQYF. CDR3 in DNA: TGTGCCAGCAGCTCCCCCGGGACTTGGGAGACCCAGTACTTC. The full variable domain, completed using reference TRBV11-2 and TRBJ2-5, is EAGVAQSPRYKIIEKRQSVAFWCNPISGHATLYWYQQILGQGPKLLIQFQNNGVVDDSQLPKDRFSAERLKGVDSTLKIQPAKLEDSAVYLCASSSPGTWETQYFGPGTRLLVL.

The chain couples TRBV11-2 to TRBJ1-1, with D possibly matching TRBD1 (5 bases). In germline, CDR1 is SGHAT, CDR2 FQNNGV. Trimming stripped 0 bases from V and 2 bases from J, with 16 bases between. The CDR3 is 17 residues long. CDR3 sequence: CASSLDARWGGNTEAFF. The CDR3 region has the DNA TGTGCCAGCAGCTTAGACGCAAGGTGGGGGGGAAACACTGAAGCTTTCTTT.

V gene TRBV11-2 combines with J gene TRBJ2-7, with TRBD2 matching 8 bases. This CDR3 comprises 17 residues. In germline, CDR1 is SGHAT, CDR2 FQNNGV. J gave up 2 bases and V 2 bases, and 11 bases lay outside the gene matches. CDR3 amino acids: CASSLKWGLEETYEQYF. CDR3 DNA: TGTGCCAGCAGCTTAAAGTGGGGACTAGAGGAGACCTACGAGCAGTACTTC. Looking up the rest from reference TRBV11-2 and TRBJ2-7 gives the full variable domain: EAGVAQSPRYKIIEKRQSVAFWCNPISGHATLYWYQQILGQGPKLLIQFQNNGVVDDSQLPKDRFSAERLKGVDSTLKIQPAKLEDSAVYLCASSLKWGLEETYEQYFGPGTRLTVT.

V is TRBV30 and J is TRBJ2-3; D possibly corresponds to TRBD1 (6 bases). Germline V lookup: CDR1 GTSNPN, CDR2 SVGIG (reference sequence). This CDR3 has 13 amino acids. V lost 7 bases to trimming and J lost 2 bases, with 13 bases between them. For the CDR3, the DNA is TGTGCCTCGCACAGGGCATCCACAGATACGCAGTATTTT. Translating gives CASHRASTDTQYF.

This clone was found once. The chain links TRBV7-9 to TRBJ2-5; 9 nucleotides agree with TRBD2. Germline CDR1 is SEHNR and CDR2 is FQNEAQ (reference sequence). This CDR3 region has 17 residues. With V trimmed by 10 bases and J by 2 bases, 17 bases remained unmatched. Here the CDR3 DNA reads TGTGCCATCGACTGGTCCGTGGCGGGGGGGCCTCAAGAGACCCAGTACTTC. Amino acid sequence: CAIDWSVAGGPQETQYF. Full variable domain (rest looked up from reference TRBV7-9 and TRBJ2-5): DTGVSQNPRHKITKRGQNVTFRCDPISEHNRLYWYRQTLGQGPEFLTYFQNEAQLEKSRLLSDRFSAERPKGSFSTLEIQRTEQGDSAMYLCAIDWSVAGGPQETQYFGPGTRLLVL.

This rearrangement joins TRBV19 to TRBJ1-5, with 9 bases fitting TRBD1. The CDR3 totals 14 residues. J was trimmed by 3 bases and V by 8 bases; bases with no gene match: 5. CDR1 LNHDA and CDR2 SQIVND come from the germline V gene (reference sequence). In nucleotides, the CDR3 is TGTGCCAGTTGGGACAGGGCCTTCAATCAGCCCCAGCATTTT. Protein sequence: CASWDRAFNQPQHF.

This chain joins TRBV6-5 and TRBJ2-7; TRBD1 agrees at 9 bases. V was clipped by 8 bases and J by 4 bases; unmatched bases: 12. Looked up from germline, CDR1 is MNHEY and CDR2 is SVGAGI. CDR3 length: 15 residues. The CDR3 is CASQRDRDNPYEQYF. The CDR3, as DNA: TGTGCCAGCCAACGGGACAGGGACAATCCTTACGAGCAGTACTTC.

This chain joins TRBV11-2 and TRBJ2-7; possibly TRBD2 for D (5 bases). The CDR3 consists of 13 residues. Germline values: CDR1 SGHAT, CDR2 FQNNGV. Between the trimmed V and J ends, which lost 3 bases and 5 bases, there was a span of 11 bases. The CDR3 nucleotides read TGTGCCAGCAGCTTTGCGGGTTCCCACGAGCAGTACTTC. Its translation: CASSFAGSHEQYF.

V is TRBV19 and J is TRBJ1-1; D is uncertain. CDR3 length: 13 amino acids. CDR1 and CDR2 (germline): LNHDA, SQIVND (reference sequence). Trimming pared 3 bases from V and 3 bases from J, leaving 8 bases between. The CDR3 sequence is CASSIETYTEAFF. Here the CDR3 DNA reads TGTGCCAGTAGTATCGAAACTTACACTGAAGCTTTCTTT.

The rearrangement links TRBV27 to TRBJ2-7, with 12 bases aligning to TRBD2. Germline values: CDR1 MNHEY, CDR2 SMNVEV (reference sequence). This CDR3 is built from 16 residues. V lost 5 bases, J lost 5 bases, and 10 bases stayed unmatched. CDR3 DNA: TGTGCCAGCAGTCCCCGACTAGCGGGAGCCCAAAACGAGCAGTACTTC. As protein: CASSPRLAGAQNEQYF.

This rearrangement joins TRBV6-1 to TRBJ2-7; tentative D call: TRBD1 (6 bases). Germline CDR1 reads MNHNS; CDR2 reads SASEGT. Trimming left V 4 bases short and J 7 bases short, with 17 bases between. This CDR3 is built from 14 residues. CDR3 in amino acids: CASSGRTARGEQYF. The CDR3 bases are TGTGCCAGCAGTGGGCGGACAGCCCGCGGGGAGCAGTACTTC.

The CDR3 protein is CASSGSQGFPYEQYF. CDR3 bases: TGTGCCAGCAGCGGATCTCAGGGTTTTCCCTACGAGCAGTACTTC. J is TRBJ2-7 and V is TRBV6-1; D might be TRBD1 (5 bases). The CDR3 totals 15 residues. V was shortened by 6 bases and J by 2 bases, with 17 bases between the two germline ends. CDR1 is MNHNS, CDR2 SASEGT, per germline.

The gene calls are TRBV6-6 and TRBJ2-7; TRBD1 matches at 7 bases. Germline CDR1 and CDR2: MNHNY and SVGAGI (reference sequence). The CDR3 runs 13 residues. V lost 5 bases and J lost 0; bases outside the gene matches: 1. In DNA form, the CDR3 reads TGTGCCAGCAGTGGGACAGTCTCCTACGAGCAGTACTTC. This translates into CASSGTVSYEQYF.

The chain carries TRBV10-3 and TRBJ1-4; 7 bases agree with TRBD1. Germline loops: CDR1 ENHRY, CDR2 SYGVKD. The V and J ends lost 3 bases and 6 bases, in that order; junction bases with no gene match: 4. CDR3 length equals 14 residues. The CDR3 DNA reads TGTGCCATCAGTGAACGACAGGGAGATGAAAAACTGTTTTTT. It yields the protein CAISERQGDEKLFF.

The chain joins TRBV30 to TRBJ2-4, with 13 bases that match TRBD2. The germline CDR1 and CDR2 sequences are GTSNPN and SVGIG (reference sequence). The J segment lost 5 bases and the V segment lost 3 bases, leaving 1 base of the junction unmatched. The CDR3 totals 14 residues. CDR3 nucleotides: TGTGCCTGGAGACTAGCGGGAGGGCAAAACATTCAGTACTTC. It yields the protein CAWRLAGGQNIQYF.

This chain uses TRBV30 with TRBJ2-1, with D possibly matching TRBD2 (5 bases). Trimming pared 2 bases from V and 4 bases from J, leaving 12 bases between. The CDR3 is 14 amino acids. Germline V gene lookup returns CDR1 GTSNPN and CDR2 SVGIG (reference sequence). CDR3 in DNA: TGTGCCTGGAGTATCATGGTAGCGTACAATGAGCAGTTCTTC. Amino acid sequence: CAWSIMVAYNEQFF.

The rearrangement joins TRBV28 to TRBJ2-3; D is possibly TRBD2 (6 bases). The CDR3 runs to 16 residues. Trimming took 3 bases from V and 4 from J, leaving 17 bases between them. Germline V gene lookup returns CDR1 MDHEN and CDR2 SYDVKM. This CDR3 reads CASSLIGGEVPDTQYF. CDR3 bases: TGTGCCAGCAGTTTGATCGGGGGAGAGGTCCCAGATACGCAGTATTTT.

V and J are TRBV7-2 and TRBJ1-4, with D unclear. The ends were cut back, 1 base at V and 0 bases at J, with 6 bases in the middle. The CDR3 has 15 residues. Germline CDR1 and CDR2: SGHTA and FQGNSA. CDR3 amino acids: CASSLVLATNEKLFF. CDR3 sequence (DNA): TGTGCCAGCAGCTTAGTACTGGCAACTAATGAAAAACTGTTTTTT.

This sequence joins TRBV12-5 and TRBJ1-5, with 7 nucleotides matching TRBD1. The CDR3 contains 13 residues. Germline V CDR1 and CDR2: LGHNT, FRNRAP. With 6 bases clipped from V and 6 bases from J, the junction kept 5 bases outside the gene matches. The CDR3 loop reads CASGPTGSQPQHF. As DNA, the CDR3 is TGTGCTAGTGGACCGACAGGGTCTCAGCCCCAGCATTTT.

This chain uses TRBV7-9 with TRBJ1-5; 9 bases map to TRBD1. Germline assignment: CDR1 SEHNR and CDR2 FQNEAQ (reference sequence). The CDR3 has 12 amino acids. J lost 4 bases, V lost 8 bases, and 0 bases had no gene match. The DNA of the CDR3 is TGTGCCAGCGGACAGGGGAATCAGCCCCAGCATTTT. It specifies CASGQGNQPQHF. The whole variable domain, filled in from reference TRBV7-9 and TRBJ1-5, reads DTGVSQNPRHKITKRGQNVTFRCDPISEHNRLYWYRQTLGQGPEFLTYFQNEAQLEKSRLLSDRFSAERPKGSFSTLEIQRTEQGDSAMYLCASGQGNQPQHFGDGTRLSIL.

Only one count was recorded for this clone. This chain links TRBV11-3 with TRBJ1-1; weak D call: TRBD1 (6 bases). Trimming removed 1 base from V and 5 bases from J, with 17 bases in between. The CDR3 covers 16 residues. CDR1 is SGHNT and CDR2 is YENEEA in the germline V gene. The CDR3 sequence is CASSLVWVGGGTEAFF. The CDR3 bases are TGTGCCAGCAGCTTAGTTTGGGTTGGGGGCGGTACTGAAGCTTTCTTT.

The chain joins TRBV4-1 to TRBJ1-5; 7 nucleotides line up with TRBD1. Germline-derived CDR1 and CDR2 are MGHRA and YSYEKL. This CDR3 has 15 amino acids. V trimming: 1 base; J trimming: 4 bases; junction bases outside the gene matches: 4. In nucleotides, the CDR3 is TGCGCCAGCAGCCAAGGACAGGGATGGAATCAGCCCCAGCATTTT. Translating it yields CASSQGQGWNQPQHF.

The chain uses TRBV5-1 and TRBJ2-1, with a weak D call TRBD2 (5 bases). V was shortened by 4 bases and J by 0 bases, with 20 bases between the two germline ends. The CDR3 sequence is 18 residues long. Germline-derived CDR1 and CDR2 are SGHRS and YFSETQ. CDR3 region: CASSPVFGTGSSYNEQFF. The CDR3 DNA sequence: TGCGCCAGCAGCCCCGTCTTCGGAACGGGAAGCTCCTACAATGAGCAGTTCTTC.

The V gene is TRBV18, the J gene TRBJ2-7, with TRBD1 matching 10 bases. V shed 3 bases, J shed 5 bases, and the junction held 13 bases outside the gene matches. CDR1 and CDR2 from the germline V gene are KGHSH and LQKENI. This CDR3 has 17 residues. DNA of the CDR3: TGTGCCAGCTCACCCTCCCGGGTCGGGACAGGGGCCCACGAGCAGTACTTC. It translates to CASSPSRVGTGAHEQYF.